One sample yielded the 29 T cell receptor beta chains listed below, sequenced in a study of Ad26.COV2.S vaccination and SARS-CoV-2 variants. Specified treatment: some 20 received Ad26.COV2.S at low or high dose, single or two shots; about 5 received placebo; per-sample allocation not given. It was on day 63 after the first vaccine or placebo injection that samples were taken. This table comes from immunoSEQ multiplex PCR, and its TCRdb copy is limited to in-frame clones, with some not included. This repertoire shows 430,000 or so clones, roughly 90% found once; its top ten account for 9% to 15%. Here the sequenced sample was peripheral blood, taken in a trial of Ad26.COV2.S vaccine versus placebo. The receptor source for this set is a person aged 18-65 years who received the Ad26.COV2.S COVID-19 vaccine or a placebo.

V is TRBV9 and J is TRBJ2-2; D unresolved. The germline CDR1 and CDR2 sequences are SGDLS and YYNGEE. The CDR3 runs to 17 residues. Trimming shortened V by 0 bases and J by 0 bases, and 12 bases separated the two germline ends. The CDR3 DNA reads TGTGCCAGCAGCGTAGGGTCGCGAGCGACGAACACCGGGGAGCTGTTTTTT. This sequence encodes CASSVGSRATNTGELFF.

This rearrangement joins TRBV28 to TRBJ1-1; maybe TRBD1 (6 bases). From germline, CDR1 is MDHEN and CDR2 SYDVKM. The CDR3 sequence is 13 residues long. V lost 6 bases to trimming and J lost 4 bases, with 12 bases between them. This CDR3 is CASSQTGTTEAFF. The CDR3 DNA reads TGTGCCAGCAGCCAAACAGGGACCACTGAAGCTTTCTTT.

The table lists this clone with a count of one. This chain links TRBV5-5 with TRBJ2-1, with D possibly being TRBD2 (5 bases). The CDR3 covers 13 residues. Trimming cost V 6 bases and J 3 bases, with 10 bases left between them. Germline loops: CDR1 SGHKS, CDR2 YYEKEE (reference sequence). The CDR3 is CASIPTNYNEQFF. CDR3 sequence (DNA): TGTGCCAGCATACCGACTAACTACAATGAGCAGTTCTTC.

As regards this clone: Germline and junction disagree at one end, which may indicate a read error. This chain links TRBV12-3 or TRBV12-4 with TRBJ2-5; 14 positions agree with TRBD2. The CDR3 loop spans 13 amino acids. The CDR3 loop reads CASSLRTSGRLDF. The CDR3 DNA sequence: TGTGCCAGCAGTTTAAGGACTAGCGGGAGGCTAGACTTC.

The chain recombines TRBV6-5 with TRBJ2-3; D might be TRBD2 (6 bases). This CDR3 has 15 residues. Germline CDR1 reads MNHEY; CDR2 reads SVGAGI. V lost 6 bases, J lost 0 bases, and 13 bases lay in between. The CDR3 bases are TGTGCCAGCAGCCTAGGCGGGGCAAGCACAGATACGCAGTATTTT. It codes for CASSLGGASTDTQYF.

The chain couples TRBV4-3 to TRBJ2-1; no firm D call. This CDR3 is built from 14 residues. Trimming took off 1 base at V and 9 bases at J, with 13 bases between the two ends. Germline V CDR1 and CDR2: LGHNA, YSLEER. CDR3 sequence reads: CASSQVLVNGEQFF. The DNA for the CDR3 is TGCGCCAGCAGCCAAGTTCTAGTGAACGGTGAGCAGTTCTTC.

This chain uses TRBV12-5 with TRBJ2-3; TRBD2 agrees at 10 bases. The V gene's germline CDR1 is LGHNT and CDR2 FRNRAP. The V gene end was trimmed by 0 bases and the J gene end by 0 bases; junction bases not matched to a gene: 12. The CDR3 runs 20 residues. The DNA for the CDR3 is TGTGCTAGTGGTTTGGTTGGGGTAGCGGGAGGCCTTACTAGCACAGATACGCAGTATTTT. It is translated as CASGLVGVAGGLTSTDTQYF.

The rearrangement uses TRBV11-3 and TRBJ2-1; D not certain. V gave up 1 base and J gave up 7 bases, with 5 bases separating them. Per the germline V gene, CDR1 is SGHNT and CDR2 is YENEEA. The CDR3 runs 12 residues. CDR3 coding DNA: TGTGCCAGCAGCTTAGGCCCAAATGAGCAGTTCTTC. Its translation: CASSLGPNEQFF. Variable domain in full (rest from reference TRBV11-3 and TRBJ2-1): EAGVVQSPRYKIIEKKQPVAFWCNPISGHNTLYWYLQNLGQGPELLIRYENEEAVDDSQLPKDRFSAERLKGVDSTLKIQPAELGDSAVYLCASSLGPNEQFFGPGTRLTVL.

The chain combines TRBV19 with TRBJ2-1; a weak D match, TRBD2 (5 bases). Germline CDR1 is LNHDA and CDR2 is SQIVND (reference sequence). The CDR3 runs 14 residues. Trimming left V 3 bases short and J 7 bases short, with 13 bases between. The CDR3 DNA follows: TGTGCCAGTAGTATTATCCTAGCTGGGAATGAGCAGTTCTTC. Encoded protein: CASSIILAGNEQFF.

The V call is TRBV21-1, the J call TRBJ2-3; the DNA was not used to check the table's D call, TRBD1. TRBV21-1 is designated a pseudogene. This CDR3 has 17 residues. Here the CDR3 reads CASSKGRGRGSTDTQYF. DNA for the CDR3: TGTGCCAGCAGCAAAGGCAGGGGGCGGGGGAGCACAGATACGCAGTATTTT.

The chain carries TRBV20-1 and TRBJ2-3, with 7 bases that match TRBD2. V lost 3 bases and J lost 5; bases outside the gene matches: 5. This CDR3 region has 13 residues. Germline V gene sequence: CDR1 DFQATT, CDR2 SNEGSKA (reference sequence). CDR3 nucleotide sequence: TGCAGTGCTAGTGGGGGGGGGAAAGATACGCAGTATTTT. It is translated as CSASGGGKDTQYF.

The chain combines TRBV2 with TRBJ2-7; D gene uncertain. This CDR3 comprises 14 residues. V was pared by 3 bases and J by 0 bases, with 9 bases between. Per germline, CDR1 SNHLY and CDR2 FYNNEI. The CDR3 here is CASSDTGFSYEQYF. In DNA form, the CDR3 reads TGTGCCAGCAGTGACACCGGGTTCTCCTACGAGCAGTACTTC.

The V and J genes are TRBV20-1 and TRBJ1-5, with TRBD1 as a possible D gene (5 bases). Germline V gene lookup returns CDR1 DFQATT and CDR2 SNEGSKA (reference sequence). V was pared by 3 bases and J by 3 bases, with 12 bases between. The CDR3 is made up of 14 amino acids. The CDR3, as DNA: TGCAGTGCTAGTAGAGGGGCAGCCAATCAGCCCCAGCATTTT. It specifies CSASRGAANQPQHF.

This rearrangement joins TRBV4-1 to TRBJ2-2, with D uncertain. Germline V CDR1 and CDR2: MGHRA, YSYEKL. The V end was cut by 3 bases, the J end by 6 bases, with 8 bases between. This CDR3 is built from 13 residues. CDR3 loop: CASSQMFAGELFF. CDR3 DNA sequence: TGCGCCAGCAGCCAGATGTTCGCCGGGGAGCTGTTTTTT.

The rearrangement uses TRBV7-2 and TRBJ1-2; 10 bases align to TRBD1. The J segment lost 4 bases and the V segment lost 1 base, leaving 6 bases of the junction unmatched. Germline-derived CDR1 and CDR2 are SGHTA and FQGNSA. This CDR3 comprises 16 residues. The chain's CDR3 is CASSLGTGGGIYGYTF. CDR3 bases: TGTGCCAGCAGCTTAGGGACAGGGGGTGGTATCTATGGCTACACCTTC.

CDR3 residues: CASSSITQETQYF. The CDR3 bases are TGTGCCAGCAGCTCCATTACTCAAGAGACCCAGTACTTC. This chain joins TRBV5-4 and TRBJ2-5; no firm D call. In germline, CDR1 is SGHNT, CDR2 YYREEE (reference sequence). The length of the CDR3 is 13 residues. Trimming removed 3 bases at V and 2 bases at J, with 8 bases between.

The V call is TRBV11-2, the J call TRBJ2-1; TRBD2 agrees at 10 bases. V was pared by 3 bases and J by 8 bases, with 13 bases of the junction left unmatched. Germline CDR1 is SGHAT and CDR2 is FQNNGV. The CDR3 consists of 17 residues. The CDR3 bases are TGTGCCAGCAGCTTTGGGCTAGCGGGAGCAAGTTTGTATGAGCAGTTCTTC. This encodes CASSFGLAGASLYEQFF. Combining the CDR3 with reference TRBV11-2 and TRBJ2-1 gives the whole variable domain EAGVAQSPRYKIIEKRQSVAFWCNPISGHATLYWYQQILGQGPKLLIQFQNNGVVDDSQLPKDRFSAERLKGVDSTLKIQPAKLEDSAVYLCASSFGLAGASLYEQFFGPGTRLTVL.

The CDR3 region has the DNA TGTGCCAGCAGTTTCTCCCGGGACAGGGTGAATCAGCCCCAGCATTTT. Translation gives CASSFSRDRVNQPQHF. This chain uses TRBV28 with TRBJ1-5; 9 bases fit TRBD1. Trimming cost V 3 bases and J 4 bases; bases outside gene matches: 7. Germline CDR1 MDHEN, CDR2 SYDVKM. This CDR3 region has 16 residues.

V is TRBV7-6 and J is TRBJ2-2, with TRBD2 as a possible D gene (5 bases). The CDR3 loop spans 13 amino acids. Germline V gene data show CDR1 as SGHVS and CDR2 as FNYEAQ. V was pared by 1 base and J by 5 bases, with 5 bases between. This CDR3 reads CASSLGRTGELFF. CDR3 nucleotide sequence: TGTGCCAGCAGCTTAGGGAGGACCGGGGAGCTGTTTTTT.

This sequence joins TRBV4-1 and TRBJ2-7; TRBD2 agrees at 8 bases. V was clipped by 1 base and J by 7 bases; unmatched bases: 9. There are 15 residues in the CDR3. The germline V gene has CDR1 MGHRA and CDR2 YSYEKL. This CDR3 reads CASSQGPLAVGEQYF. The CDR3 DNA reads as TGCGCCAGCAGCCAAGGACCACTAGCGGTTGGGGAGCAGTACTTC.

The rearrangement joins TRBV28 to TRBJ2-5, with TRBD2 identical over 14 bases. The trim removed 6 bases at V and 4 bases at J, leaving 10 bases unmatched. Per the germline V gene, CDR1 is MDHEN and CDR2 is SYDVKM. The CDR3 is 17 amino acids. The CDR3 spells CASSQPGLAGDGETQYF. For the CDR3, the DNA is TGTGCCAGCAGCCAACCGGGACTAGCGGGAGATGGAGAGACCCAGTACTTC.

V usage is TRBV7-3 and J usage is TRBJ2-6, with D possibly being TRBD1 or TRBD2 (5 bases each). The CDR3 runs to 14 residues. V was clipped by 5 bases and J by 2 bases, with 7 bases between them. Germline values: CDR1 SGHTA, CDR2 FQGTGA. The CDR3 coding sequence is TGTGCCAGCAGCGGGACCCCTGGGGCCAACGTCCTGACTTTC. Its protein product is CASSGTPGANVLTF.

This chain joins TRBV19 and TRBJ1-5; D gene unclear. The germline gives CDR1 LNHDA, CDR2 SQIVND (reference sequence). This CDR3 contains 12 residues. Deletions cut 2 bases from V and 6 bases from J, with 5 bases between. For the CDR3, the DNA is TGTGCCAGTAGTATACAATTTCAGCCCCAGCATTTT. Translating gives CASSIQFQPQHF.

V usage is TRBV7-9 and J usage is TRBJ2-7; D uncertain. The CDR3 sequence is 13 residues long. With 4 bases removed from V and 5 bases from J, the gap between germline ends came to 12 bases. Germline lookup yields CDR1 SEHNR and CDR2 FQNEAQ (reference sequence). This CDR3 is CASSSRVVNEQYF. As DNA, the CDR3 is TGTGCCAGCAGCTCACGCGTGGTCAACGAGCAGTACTTC. The full variable domain, its missing parts supplied by reference TRBV7-9 and TRBJ2-7, is DTGVSQNPRHKITKRGQNVTFRCDPISEHNRLYWYRQTLGQGPEFLTYFQNEAQLEKSRLLSDRFSAERPKGSFSTLEIQRTEQGDSAMYLCASSSRVVNEQYFGPGTRLTVT.

The J gene is TRBJ2-1, the V gene TRBV4-3; 9 bases match TRBD2. The CDR3 consists of 15 residues. Germline V CDR1 and CDR2: LGHNA, YSLEER. J lost 6 bases, V lost 2 bases, and 5 bases had no gene match. The CDR3 region has the DNA TGCGCCAGCAGCCAACTAAGGACTAGCGTCAATGAGCAGTTCTTC. Its protein product is CASSQLRTSVNEQFF.

This clone appeared once. V usage is TRBV5-8 and J usage is TRBJ2-7, with D hard to call. Per germline, CDR1 SGHTS and CDR2 YDEGEE. The ends were cut back, 4 bases at V and 3 bases at J, with 2 bases in the middle. The length of the CDR3 is 10 residues. CDR3 protein: CASSHYEQYF. The CDR3 nucleotides read TGTGCCAGCAGCCACTACGAGCAGTACTTC.

The rearrangement links TRBV11-2 to TRBJ2-2, with D perhaps TRBD2 (6 bases). Germline CDR1 is SGHAT and CDR2 is FQNNGV. V lost 3 bases and J 2 bases, leaving 13 bases between the germline ends. The CDR3 is 16 residues long. The CDR3 coding sequence is TGTGCCAGCAGCTTTAATAGCGGAACAAACACCGGGGAGCTGTTTTTT. It encodes CASSFNSGTNTGELFF.

The CDR3: CSVEAGELFF. CDR3 nucleotide sequence: TGCAGCGTTGAGGCCGGGGAGCTGTTTTTT. V usage is TRBV29-1 and J usage is TRBJ2-2, with D hard to call. Trimming left V 3 bases short and J 6 bases short, with 2 bases between. CDR1 is SQVTM and CDR2 is ANQGSEA in the germline V gene. The CDR3 is made up of 10 amino acids.

The CDR3 DNA sequence: TGTGCCACCAGTGACCGGACTAGCGGGACCTTCTACAATGAGCAGTTCTTC. It encodes CATSDRTSGTFYNEQFF. The chain recombines TRBV24-1 with TRBJ2-1, with 12 bases aligning to TRBD2. The germline CDR1 and CDR2 sequences are KGHDR and SFDVKD. The CDR3 runs to 17 residues. Trimming at V came to 4 bases and at J to 3 bases, leaving 6 bases not matched to a gene.